This entry lists 21 T cell receptor beta chains sequenced from one sample in a study of CD8 T cells in Susac syndrome. RNA amounts of roughly 0.45 to 1 ug underwent reverse transcription with random hexamers. TCRdb fed the immunoSEQ multiplex PCR reads into MiXCR, producing one record per CDR3 protein. Here the sample spans 150,000 to 200,000 distinct CDR3 sequences, 94% being singletons. The sample consisted of CD4+ T cells from PBMCs. These receptors all come from a human donor with Susac syndrome.

The CDR3 DNA reads TGTGCCTGGAGTCGATCCGGGGGTACGAGCAATCAGCCCCAGCATTTT. Translated: CAWSRSGGTSNQPQHF. The chain carries TRBV30 and TRBJ1-5; D possibly corresponds to TRBD1 (5 bases). V was clipped by 2 bases and J by 1 base, with 15 bases between them. Germline V gene lookup returns CDR1 GTSNPN and CDR2 SVGIG (reference sequence). The CDR3 is made up of 16 amino acids.

The J gene is TRBJ1-2, the V gene TRBV15; 8 positions agree with TRBD1. Germline lookup yields CDR1 LNHNV and CDR2 YYDKDF (reference sequence). The CDR3 spans 16 residues. V gave up 0 bases and J gave up 6 bases; unmatched junction bases: 9. CDR3: CATSRDQGAKGDGYTF. The CDR3 DNA reads TGTGCCACCAGCAGAGATCAGGGGGCGAAAGGAGATGGCTACACCTTC.

The chain links TRBV29-1 to TRBJ2-5; 8 nucleotides match TRBD2. V shed 6 bases, J shed 5 bases, and the junction held 20 bases outside the gene matches. CDR3 length equals 17 residues. The germline CDR1 and CDR2 sequences are SQVTM and ANQGSEA. The DNA of the CDR3 is TGCAGCGTGGACGACACAGGGACCGGGGGGGTACCGGAGACCCAGTACTTC. Translated, it gives CSVDDTGTGGVPETQYF.

The rearrangement joins TRBV4-3 to TRBJ2-2; D remains ambiguous. Per the germline V gene, CDR1 is LGHNA and CDR2 is YSLEER. With 2 bases removed from V and 0 bases from J, the gap between germline ends came to 7 bases. This CDR3 spans 15 amino acids. The CDR3 DNA is TGCGCCAGCAGCCAACCCGACACGAACACCGGGGAGCTGTTTTTT. It encodes CASSQPDTNTGELFF.

This chain uses TRBV6-2 or TRBV6-3 with TRBJ2-7; 7 bases agree with TRBD2. CDR3 length equals 14 residues. Germline CDR1 and CDR2: MNHEY and SVGEGT. The junction had 9 bases not matched to a gene; V was cut back by 8 bases and J by 2 bases. The CDR3 spells CASCGRVSTYEQYF. CDR3 in DNA: TGTGCCAGCTGTGGGAGGGTCTCCACCTACGAGCAGTACTTC.

This sequence joins TRBV5-1 and TRBJ2-1; TRBD1 or TRBD2 may be the D gene (6 bases each). V was trimmed by 4 bases and J by 4 bases, leaving 12 bases between them. There are 14 residues in the CDR3. Germline CDR1 and CDR2: SGHRS and YFSETQ. The CDR3 protein is CASSPGAGYNEQFF. Here the CDR3 DNA reads TGCGCCAGCAGCCCGGGGGCGGGGTACAATGAGCAGTTCTTC.

This chain joins TRBV4-3 and TRBJ2-6; tentative D call: TRBD1 (6 bases). CDR3 length equals 17 residues. Trimming took 4 bases from V and 2 from J, leaving 15 bases between them. The germline CDR1 and CDR2 sequences are LGHNA and YSLEER. This CDR3 is CASSPRDTHTGANVLTF. The DNA for the CDR3 is TGCGCCAGCAGCCCCAGGGACACCCACACTGGGGCCAACGTCCTGACTTTC.

The V gene is TRBV19, the J gene TRBJ1-6; TRBD1 might be the D (6 bases). V shed 5 bases and J shed 7 bases, with 12 bases lying between them. The CDR3 runs 14 residues. Germline CDR1 LNHDA, CDR2 SQIVND (reference sequence). CDR3 bases: TGTGCCAGTAGTCCTAGGGGGGGCAATTCACCCCTCCACTTT. Protein: CASSPRGGNSPLHF.

The chain recombines TRBV5-1 with TRBJ2-1; D gene uncertain. Trimming took 1 base from V and 10 from J, leaving 6 bases between them. CDR3 length equals 11 residues. Looked up from germline, CDR1 is SGHRS and CDR2 is YFSETQ. The CDR3 DNA reads as TGCGCCAGCAGCTTGTCTTCCGAGCAGTTCTTC. Protein sequence: CASSLSSEQFF.

This clonotype came up a few times. This rearrangement joins TRBV7-3 to TRBJ2-1; D is ambiguous. Per germline, CDR1 SGHTA and CDR2 FQGTGA. Trimming removed 9 bases from V and 7 bases from J, with 10 bases in between. The CDR3 runs to 11 residues. In DNA form, the CDR3 reads TGTGCCAGTAGTCTGGGAAATGAGCAGTTCTTC. Protein product: CASSLGNEQFF.

This rearrangement joins TRBV11-3 to TRBJ2-3, with D perhaps TRBD2 (6 bases). Germline V gene data show CDR1 as SGHNT and CDR2 as YENEEA. V was pared by 6 bases and J by 4 bases, with 20 bases between. The CDR3 consists of 16 residues. CDR3 loop: CASSPGGGGFADTQYF. The CDR3 DNA reads TGTGCCAGCAGTCCCGGGGGAGGTGGTTTCGCAGATACGCAGTATTTT. Full variable domain (rest looked up from reference TRBV11-3 and TRBJ2-3): EAGVVQSPRYKIIEKKQPVAFWCNPISGHNTLYWYLQNLGQGPELLIRYENEEAVDDSQLPKDRFSAERLKGVDSTLKIQPAELGDSAVYLCASSPGGGGFADTQYFGPGTRLTVL.

This chain uses TRBV5-6 with TRBJ2-3; TRBD1 matches 7 bases. This CDR3 contains 15 residues. Germline V gene lookup returns CDR1 SGHDT and CDR2 YYEEEE. Unmatched junction bases numbered 8, after V lost 4 bases and J lost 3 bases. In DNA form, the CDR3 reads TGTGCCAGCAGCAGTTGGGACAGAAGAACAGATACGCAGTATTTT. Translation gives CASSSWDRRTDTQYF.

The chain carries TRBV14 and TRBJ2-4; possibly TRBD1 or TRBD2 for D (5 bases each). The germline CDR1 and CDR2 sequences are SGHDN and FVKESK. CDR3 length: 15 amino acids. The ends were cut back, 0 bases at V and 2 bases at J, with 8 bases in the middle. CDR3 amino acids: CASSQDGGTKNIQYF. The DNA of the CDR3 is TGTGCCAGCAGCCAAGATGGGGGAACCAAAAACATTCAGTACTTC. Variable domain in full (rest from reference TRBV14 and TRBJ2-4): EAGVTQFPSHSVIEKGQTVTLRCDPISGHDNLYWYRRVMGKEIKFLLHFVKESKQDESGMPNNRFLAERTGGTYSTLKVQPAELEDSGVYFCASSQDGGTKNIQYFGAGTRLSVL.

This chain joins TRBV4-3 and TRBJ1-5; no definite D call. The V and J ends lost 0 bases and 9 bases respectively, with 9 bases between them. Germline V gene data show CDR1 as LGHNA and CDR2 as YSLEER. The CDR3 has 13 amino acids. CDR3 loop: CASSQDFWRPQHF. The CDR3 nucleotides are TGCGCCAGCAGCCAAGATTTCTGGCGGCCCCAGCATTTT.

The CDR3: CAGQGMGNSPLHF. In nucleotides, the CDR3 is TGTGCCGGACAGGGGATGGGGAATTCACCCCTCCACTTT. The chain recombines TRBV30 with TRBJ1-6, with 9 nucleotides matching TRBD1. The CDR3 has 13 amino acids. Germline V CDR1 and CDR2: GTSNPN, SVGIG (reference sequence). After removal of 8 bases from V and 7 bases from J, the junction contained 6 bases not matched to a gene.

This clonotype was found a few times. This sequence joins TRBV20-1 and TRBJ2-2, with TRBD2 identical over 9 bases. Per the germline V gene, CDR1 is DFQATT and CDR2 is SNEGSKA (reference sequence). The CDR3 consists of 14 residues. Losses at the gene ends were 4 bases for V and 4 bases for J; bases not matched to a gene: 4. The CDR3 DNA reads TGCAGTGCTATTAGCGGGGGTAGCACCGGGGAGCTGTTTTTT. Amino acids: CSAISGGSTGELFF.

The chain carries TRBV20-1 and TRBJ2-1; 10 nucleotides match TRBD1. J gave up 6 bases and V 3 bases, and 11 bases lay outside the gene matches. The CDR3 has 16 amino acids. Germline values: CDR1 DFQATT, CDR2 SNEGSKA (reference sequence). The CDR3 DNA is TGCAGTGCTAGCCGGAGGGACAGGGGAAAAGGCAATGAGCAGTTCTTC. Residues: CSASRRDRGKGNEQFF.

J is TRBJ2-7 and V is TRBV6-2 or TRBV6-3; D not resolved. This CDR3 has 15 residues. Germline V gene lookup returns CDR1 MNHEY and CDR2 SVGEGT. Trimming pared 5 bases from V and 4 bases from J, leaving 18 bases between. The CDR3 DNA is TGTGCCAGCAGTAGGGCCGGATCCTCTTATTACGAGCAGTACTTC. Amino acid sequence: CASSRAGSSYYEQYF.

The J gene is TRBJ1-2, the V gene TRBV20-1; 7 bases are shared with TRBD1. CDR1 is DFQATT, CDR2 SNEGSKA, per germline (reference sequence). V trimming: 6 bases; J trimming: 3 bases; junction bases outside the gene matches: 16. This CDR3 is 16 amino acids long. The DNA of the CDR3 is TGCAGTGCCCCCCGAGAGGGGGCCCGTGGGGACTATGGCTACACCTTC. This translates into CSAPREGARGDYGYTF.

This clonotype was counted a single time. This sequence joins TRBV5-4 and TRBJ2-1; 8 nucleotides align to TRBD2. Trimming took 0 bases from V and 2 from J; bases not matched to a gene: 4. This CDR3 comprises 16 residues. Per the germline V gene, CDR1 is SGHNT and CDR2 is YYREEE (reference sequence). DNA for the CDR3: TGTGCCAGCAGCTTGGCGGGCGGGGGGACCTACAATGAGCAGTTCTTC. This encodes CASSLAGGGTYNEQFF. The full variable domain, in which reference TRBV5-4 and TRBJ2-1 provide the parts outside the CDR3, is ETGVTQSPTHLIKTRGQQVTLRCSSQSGHNTVSWYQQALGQGPQFIFQYYREEENGRGNFPPRFSGLQFPNYSSELNVNALELDDSALYLCASSLAGGGTYNEQFFGPGTRLTVL.

This chain uses TRBV7-9 with TRBJ1-1; perhaps TRBD1 as D (5 bases). Per germline, CDR1 SEHNR and CDR2 FQNEAQ (reference sequence). Trimming pared 2 bases from V and 3 bases from J, leaving 16 bases between. The CDR3 is made up of 16 amino acids. For the CDR3, the DNA is TGTGCCAGCAGCTTATTAGGGGTTGGAAGGGACACTGAAGCTTTCTTT. Translation gives CASSLLGVGRDTEAFF. Full variable domain (missing parts from reference TRBV7-9 and TRBJ1-1): DTGVSQNPRHKITKRGQNVTFRCDPISEHNRLYWYRQTLGQGPEFLTYFQNEAQLEKSRLLSDRFSAERPKGSFSTLEIQRTEQGDSAMYLCASSLLGVGRDTEAFFGQGTRLTVV.